The following is a TCR beta chain sequence with its context. Repertoires were generated with immunoSEQ multiplex PCR, while TCRdb's copy carries only in-frame clones and drops some. The sample comprises roughly 200,000 clones, roughly nine tenths of which are singletons, and under 25% rests with the top ten. The record originates from a study of blood T cell repertoires in COVID-19. Study summary: T cells, B-cell-depleted T cells, or PBMCs provided the cDNA or gDNA that served as material.

Germline V gene sequence: CDR1 SNHLY, CDR2 FYNNEI. This CDR3 contains 17 residues. Trimming stripped 5 bases from V and 0 bases from J, with 20 bases between. Sequenced: peripheral blood. The chain couples TRBV2 to TRBJ2-7; perhaps TRBD2 as D (7 bases). This receptor was obtained from a man aged 55 to 70 with active or convalescent COVID-19. CDR3 amino acids: CASSKEGGTTGSYEQYF. For the CDR3, the DNA is TGTGCCAGCAGTAAGGAAGGGGGGACTACAGGCTCCTACGAGCAGTACTTC.